The rows below give T cell receptor beta chains drawn from one sample of a study of blood T cell repertoires in COVID-19. Clones were read by immunoSEQ multiplex PCR, and TCRdb kept only the in-frame ones, dropping some. The sample lists more than 150,000 clones, about 87% occurring once. Specimen: peripheral blood. These receptors all come from a woman under 30 who had recovered from COVID-19. The CDR3 runs from the conserved cysteine through the conserved F or W. The D gene is left open where the match is weak. Clone size is not always given. Where it is, it says once, few, many or a class for expanded clones.

v_call	j_call	clone_size	d_call	cdr3_nt	cdr3_aa
TRBV6-2/TRBV6-3	TRBJ2-1	-	TRBD2	TGTGCCAGCAGTTACGGTCTAGCGGGGGGGGCCCAATCAGAGCAGTTCTTC	CASSYGLAGGAQSEQFF
TRBV7-2	TRBJ2-5	-	-	TGTGCCAGCAGCCTAGGAGGAGGACTTCAAGAGACCCAGTACTTC	CASSLGGGLQETQYF
TRBV4-1	TRBJ1-3	-	TRBD1	TGCGCCAGCAGCCGCGGACAGGCTGGTGGAAACACCATATATTTT	CASSRGQAGGNTIYF
TRBV9	TRBJ1-1	-	TRBD1	TGTGCCAGCAGCGTCACAGGGGGCAACACTGAAGCTTTCTTT	CASSVTGGNTEAFF
TRBV7-9	TRBJ1-1	-	-	TGTGCCAGCAGCCCGGTTGAGGGAATGAACACTGAAGCTTTCTTT	CASSPVEGMNTEAFF
TRBV10-3	TRBJ2-7	-	-	TGTGCCATCAGTGAGTCAGGGGGTTACGAGCAGTACTTC	CAISESGGYEQYF
TRBV5-5	TRBJ2-3	-	-	TGTGCCAGCAGCTTGGGTGGTCGAGGCACAGATACGCAGTATTTT	CASSLGGRGTDTQYF
TRBV4-3	TRBJ2-1	-	TRBD2	TGCGCCAGCAGCCAAGATATTACTAGCGGGGCCAATGAGCAGTTCTTC	CASSQDITSGANEQFF
TRBV7-2	TRBJ2-7	-	-	TGTGCCAGCAGCTTAAGTGGAGCCACCTACGAGCAGTACTTC	CASSLSGATYEQYF
TRBV27	TRBJ2-7	once	TRBD2	TGTGCCAGCAGTACTCGAGCGGGGGGGCAATACGAGCAGTACTTC	CASSTRAGGQYEQYF
TRBV3-1/TRBV3-2	TRBJ2-3	-	TRBD2	TGTGCCAGCAGCCTTAAACGGGGGGGTACAGATACGCAGTATTTT	CASSLKRGGTDTQYF
TRBV9	TRBJ2-5	once	TRBD1	TGTGCCAGCAGCGTAGGACAGGGGTCGGAGACCCAGTACTTC	CASSVGQGSETQYF
TRBV7-6	TRBJ1-4	once	-	TGTGCCAGCAGCTCCACCTCAGGGGCAGCTAATGAAAAACTGTTTTTT	CASSSTSGAANEKLFF
TRBV4-1	TRBJ2-1	once	-	TGCGCCAGCAGCCAACTCCGTGAGCAGTTCTTC	CASSQLREQFF
TRBV7-9	TRBJ2-3	-	TRBD2	TGTGCCAGCAGCCAAGCGGGACCTACAGGAGATACGCAGTATTTT	CASSQAGPTGDTQYF
TRBV7-3	TRBJ2-2	-	TRBD1	TGTGCCAGCAGCCTTACAGGGGGAAACACCGGGGAGCTGTTTTTT	CASSLTGGNTGELFF
TRBV7-8	TRBJ2-1	-	-	TGTGCCAGCAGCCCCCTGAGAGGAGGGCAGTTCTTC	CASSPLRGGQFF
TRBV6-5	TRBJ2-7	-	-	TGTGCCAGCAGTTATAGTGGGCCATCCTACGAGCAGTACTTC	CASSYSGPSYEQYF
TRBV6-1	TRBJ2-7	-	TRBD2	TGTGCCAGCAGTGAAAATGGACTAGGGTACTTC	CASSENGLGYF
TRBV3-1/TRBV3-2	TRBJ1-2	-	-	TGTGCCAGCAGCCAACAGGGTAATAACTATGGCTACACCTTC	CASSQQGNNYGYTF
TRBV24-1	TRBJ2-3	-	-	TGTGCCACCAGTGGTAAGGCACAGGCAAGCACAGATACGCAGTATTTT	CATSGKAQASTDTQYF
TRBV7-9	TRBJ1-5	-	-	TGTGCCAGCGCTCGTGGGGGGTATAGCAATCAGCCCCAGCATTTT	CASARGGYSNQPQHF
TRBV29-1	TRBJ2-1	-	-	TGCAGCGGAGGAGTAAACAATGAGCAGTTCTTC	CSGGVNNEQFF
TRBV27	TRBJ2-3	-	-	TGTGCCAGCAGTTACTGGCTAGCGAGCACAGATACGCAGTATTTT	CASSYWLASTDTQYF
TRBV3-1/TRBV3-2	TRBJ2-5	-	TRBD1	TGTGCCAGCGGTCAAGGGACAGGCGGGACCCAGTACTTC	CASGQGTGGTQYF
TRBV29-1	TRBJ1-2	-	-	TGCAGCGCCGAAAGAGTTCAGGGGTATGGCTACACCTTC	CSAERVQGYGYTF
TRBV5-1	TRBJ2-3	once	-	TGCGCCAGCAGCTCGCAGGCTTCTAGCACAGATACGCAGTATTTT	CASSSQASSTDTQYF
TRBV5-1	TRBJ2-3	once	TRBD1	TGCGCCAGCGTACAGGGGGCTGAAACAGATACGCAGTATTTT	CASVQGAETDTQYF
TRBV7-9	TRBJ2-3	-	TRBD2	TGTGCCAGCAGCTTAGCTACGACTAGCGGGGGGCCAGGAGATACGCAGTATTTT	CASSLATTSGGPGDTQYF
TRBV2	TRBJ2-7	-	TRBD2	TGTGCCAGCACTGCAACTAGCGGTGACCTATACGAGCAGTACTTC	CASTATSGDLYEQYF
TRBV7-6	TRBJ2-7	-	-	TGTGCCAGCAGCACCTCACCTCCGGGGACTGGGGAGCAGTACTTC	CASSTSPPGTGEQYF
TRBV11-3	TRBJ2-1	-	TRBD2	TGTGCCAGCAGCTTAGGACTAGCGGGAGAGCAGTTCTTC	CASSLGLAGEQFF
TRBV7-9	TRBJ2-1	-	-	TGTGCCAGCCTACTCTACAATGAGCAGTTCTTC	CASLLYNEQFF
TRBV2	TRBJ2-3	-	-	TGTGCCACCGGGGATAGGAGGGAGGTGCAGTATTTT	CATGDRREVQYF
TRBV18	TRBJ1-1	-	-	TGTGCCAGCTCACCAACGAGTGCGGGCACTGAAGCTTTCTTT	CASSPTSAGTEAFF
TRBV10-3	TRBJ1-2	-	TRBD1	TGTGCCATCAGTGGACAGGGAGCTAACTATGGCTACACCTTC	CAISGQGANYGYTF
TRBV4-1	TRBJ2-5	-	-	TGCGCCAGCAGCCGAGTACGTGGGTCAGGCGAGACCCAGTACTTC	CASSRVRGSGETQYF
TRBV6-5	TRBJ1-3	-	-	TGTGCCAGCAGTTTAACAGTTTTTGGAAACACCATATATTTT	CASSLTVFGNTIYF
TRBV4-1	TRBJ1-1	-	TRBD1	TGCGCCAGCAGCCAACTCAGCCCAGGGGGAACTGAAGCTTTCTTT	CASSQLSPGGTEAFF
TRBV4-1	TRBJ2-6	-	TRBD1	TGCGCCAGCAGCCACCAGATACAGGGGGTCAACGTCCTGACTTTC	CASSHQIQGVNVLTF
TRBV6-5	TRBJ2-4	-	TRBD1	TGTGCCAGCAGTTATACCGGGACAGGGAAAAACATTCAGTACTTC	CASSYTGTGKNIQYF
TRBV5-4	TRBJ2-3	-	-	TGTGCCAGCAGTCGGGAGCGCCTATTCACAGATACGCAGTATTTT	CASSRERLFTDTQYF
TRBV7-9	TRBJ1-2	-	-	TGTGCCAGCAGCTTAGCGCGGGGGGGCGGCGATGGCTACACCTTC	CASSLARGGGDGYTF
TRBV4-1	TRBJ2-7	few	TRBD1	TGCGCCAGCAGCCAAGATTCAAGTGGACAGGGACTCTCCTACGAGCAGTACTTC	CASSQDSSGQGLSYEQYF
TRBV18	TRBJ1-5	-	TRBD1	TGTGCCAGCTCACCACCGGGACAGGCAAGCAATCAGCCCCAGCATTTT	CASSPPGQASNQPQHF
TRBV18	TRBJ2-1	-	TRBD2	TGTGCCAGCTCACTACTAGCGGGAGGGTCTGACAATGAGCAGTTCTTC	CASSLLAGGSDNEQFF
TRBV12-3/TRBV12-4	TRBJ1-6	once	TRBD1	TGTGCCAGCAGGGGGACAGGGTTGAAGTCCCTCCACTTT	CASRGTGLKSLHF
TRBV11-3	TRBJ2-2	-	TRBD1	TGTGCCAGCAGCGGGGACAGCAGGACCGGGGAGCTGTTTTTT	CASSGDSRTGELFF
TRBV9	TRBJ2-1	-	TRBD2	TGTGCCAGCAGCGTAGCACGGGTTGGGGGCGGGAGGGACAATGAGCAGTTCTTC	CASSVARVGGGRDNEQFF
TRBV20-1	TRBJ2-5	-	-	TGCAGTGCTAGTGGTCAGGGTGGGGGCGGGAGATTAGCAGAGACCCAGTACTTC	CSASGQGGGGRLAETQYF
TRBV7-9	TRBJ1-5	once	TRBD1	TGTGCCAGCAGCTTAACTCGGGACAGGGTTAACAATCAGCCCCAGCATTTT	CASSLTRDRVNNQPQHF
TRBV6-1	TRBJ1-1	once	TRBD1	TGTGCCAGCAGTGAACGAGAGGACAGGGGGGAAGCTTTCTTT	CASSEREDRGEAFF
TRBV4-1	TRBJ2-7	-	TRBD2	TGCGCCAGCAGCCAAGTCGTAATGGGGGGGACCTACGAGCAGTACTTC	CASSQVVMGGTYEQYF